Sequencing of this T cell receptor (beta chain) was carried out in a study of identical twins. Study-wide findings and caveats: For zero-insertion analyses, partial confounding could come from invariant MAIT and iNKT cells. Insertions were reduced in abundant cord blood beta clonotypes but not in memory repertoires.

Template switching added a universal primer binding site, and final cDNA carried unique molecular identifiers. TCRdb ran MiXCR on the 5' RACE reads and lists one entry per CDR3 protein. The sample consists of about 530,000 distinct CDR3 sequences, roughly 15% of them appearing once. Worth noting for this clonotype: Its antigen is unknown.

Per germline, CDR1 SGHRS and CDR2 YFSETQ. CDR3 length equals 15 residues. Trimming at V came to 5 bases and at J to 5 bases, leaving 11 bases not matched to a gene. This sample also belongs to another study, concerning yellow fever vaccine responses in identical twins.

Sequencing was performed on CD4+ T cells sorted from blood. The receptor was isolated from a woman aged 18-35 years in good health. J is TRBJ2-3 and V is TRBV5-1, with 7 bases identical to TRBD2. The CDR3 loop reads CASSFTRGEKDTQYF. The DNA of the CDR3 is TGCGCCAGCAGTTTTACCCGGGGGGAAAAAGATACGCAGTATTTT.